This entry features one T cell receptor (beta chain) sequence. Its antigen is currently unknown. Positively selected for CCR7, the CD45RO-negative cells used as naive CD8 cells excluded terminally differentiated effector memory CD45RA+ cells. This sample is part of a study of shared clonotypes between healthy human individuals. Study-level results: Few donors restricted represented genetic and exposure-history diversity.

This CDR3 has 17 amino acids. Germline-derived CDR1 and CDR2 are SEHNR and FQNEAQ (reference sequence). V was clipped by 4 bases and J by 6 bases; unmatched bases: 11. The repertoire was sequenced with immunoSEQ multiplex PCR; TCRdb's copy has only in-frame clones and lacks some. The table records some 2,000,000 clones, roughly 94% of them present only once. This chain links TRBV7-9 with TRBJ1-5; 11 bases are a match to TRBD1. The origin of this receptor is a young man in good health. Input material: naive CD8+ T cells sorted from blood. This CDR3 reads CASSSGQGESLGQPQHF. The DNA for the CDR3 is TGTGCCAGCAGCTCGGGACAGGGGGAGTCCCTTGGTCAGCCCCAGCATTTT.